The present entry profiles one T cell receptor (beta chain) with its context. TCRdb fed the PCR reads into MiXCR, producing one record per CDR3 protein. The data contain about half a million distinct CDR3 sequences, 20% to 25% of them singletons. The entry originates in a study of molecular identifiers for immune sequencing clone quantification. Material: naive CD8+ T cells from blood, with Jurkat cell RNA spiked in. Subset reported: FACS-sorted CD8+CD4-CCR7+CD45RA+ naive T cells. This clonotype originated in a human donor in good health. Some libraries in this study had Jurkat cell RNA spiked in.

The CDR3 here is CASSMRGWNTEAFF. CDR3 nucleotides: TGTGCCAGTAGTATGAGGGGATGGAACACTGAAGCTTTCTTT. The chain carries TRBV19 and TRBJ1-1, with a possible D match to TRBD1 (5 bases). The V end was cut by 3 bases, the J end by 1 base, with 9 bases between. Per the germline V gene, CDR1 is LNHDA and CDR2 is SQIVND (reference sequence). This CDR3 has 14 residues.